This TCR beta chain originates from a study of technical replicates of blood from a handful of donors. Clones were sequenced by immunoSEQ multiplex PCR, and TCRdb holds only the in-frame ones, with some missing. The table records over 70,000 clones, about 97% of them present only once. Per the germline V gene, CDR1 is LGHNA and CDR2 is YNFKEQ. V was pared by 0 bases and J by 1 base, with 11 bases of the junction left unmatched. The CDR3 runs 20 residues. This sequence joins TRBV4-2 and TRBJ2-2; 10 nucleotides match TRBD1. The source is a human donor in good health. The sequenced sample was T cells isolated from PBMCs. The CDR3 bases are TGTGCCAGCAGCCAAGAGGATGGGACAGGGGCTTTCGGGAACACCGGGGAGCTGTTTTTT. Translated: CASSQEDGTGAFGNTGELFF.